One sample yielded the 27 T cell receptor beta chains listed below, sequenced in a study of neurological immune-mediated disorders. A single record per CDR3 protein comes from TCRdb applying MiXCR to the 5' RACE reads. The repertoire holds tens of thousands of distinct CDR3 sequences, 4% to 6% seen once, with 7.4% in the top ten. What was sequenced was PBMCs. These receptor sequences come from a man younger than 35 with multiple sclerosis.

CDR3 region: CASSLKGSDTQYF. CDR3 coding DNA: TGTGCCAGCAGTTTAAAAGGGTCCGATACGCAGTATTTT. J is TRBJ2-3 and V is TRBV12-3 or TRBV12-4; D remains unclear. The CDR3 loop spans 13 amino acids. V dropped 2 bases and J dropped 6 bases, with 9 bases sitting between them.

This clonotype was counted ten times or more. The V and J genes are TRBV4-3 and TRBJ1-5, with 8 bases fitting TRBD1. Losses at the gene ends were 4 bases for V and 5 bases for J; bases not matched to a gene: 7. CDR3 length: 15 amino acids. Germline-derived CDR1 and CDR2 are LGHNA and YSLEER. The CDR3 reads CASSRDGQGDQPQHF. Here the CDR3 DNA reads TGCGCCAGCAGCCGAGACGGACAGGGAGATCAGCCCCAGCATTTT.

The table lists this clonotype with many counts. The genes are TRBV10-3 and TRBJ2-1, with D perhaps assigned TRBD1 or TRBD2 (5 bases each). The CDR3 length is 15 residues. The V end was cut by 5 bases, the J end by 7 bases, with 18 bases between. Germline V gene data show CDR1 as ENHRY and CDR2 as SYGVKD. The DNA of the CDR3 is TGTGCCATCAGTTCCCTTGAGGGGCTGAGGAATGAGCAGTTCTTC. This sequence encodes CAISSLEGLRNEQFF.

This clonotype appeared many times. This rearrangement joins TRBV20-1 to TRBJ2-1; maybe TRBD2 (5 bases). Germline V gene data show CDR1 as DFQATT and CDR2 as SNEGSKA (reference sequence). The CDR3 runs to 14 residues. V dropped 6 bases and J dropped 0 bases, with 12 bases sitting between them. Here the CDR3 DNA reads TGCAGTGCACGGACTTCCAGCTCCTACAATGAGCAGTTCTTC. The encoded protein is CSARTSSSYNEQFF.

The chain is built from TRBV20-1 and TRBJ2-7; TRBD1 aligns across 9 bases. CDR3 length: 15 residues. In germline, CDR1 is DFQATT, CDR2 SNEGSKA (reference sequence). The J segment lost 6 bases and the V segment lost 6 bases, leaving 15 bases of the junction unmatched. CDR3 nucleotide sequence: TGCAGTGCGGGTATCGCCGGGACAGGGCTCGCCGAGCAGTACTTC. It yields the protein CSAGIAGTGLAEQYF.

This clonotype occurred many times. V and J are TRBV7-2 and TRBJ2-1, with TRBD1 matching over 7 bases. Germline CDR1 and CDR2: SGHTA and FQGNSA. V lost 3 bases to trimming and J lost 5 bases; unmatched junction nucleotides: 7. The CDR3 spans 15 residues. This chain's CDR3 is CASSFSGTVNNEQFF. The CDR3 nucleotides are TGTGCCAGCAGCTTTTCCGGGACAGTAAACAATGAGCAGTTCTTC. Variable domain in full (rest from reference TRBV7-2 and TRBJ2-1): GAGVSQSPSNKVTEKGKDVELRCDPISGHTALYWYRQSLGQGLEFLIYFQGNSAPDKSGLPSDRFSAERTGGSVSTLTIQRTQQEDSAVYLCASSFSGTVNNEQFFGPGTRLTVL.

This clonotype was counted many times. V and J are TRBV20-1 and TRBJ2-7; TRBD2 matches at 12 bases. Germline trimming cut 6 bases from V and 5 bases from J; bases unmatched to any gene: 8. Germline loops: CDR1 DFQATT, CDR2 SNEGSKA (reference sequence). This CDR3 comprises 14 residues. CDR3 sequence reads: CSAASGGAIDEQYF. As DNA, the CDR3 is TGCAGTGCAGCTAGCGGGGGGGCTATCGACGAGCAGTACTTC.

Details on this clonotype: Being one base from a much bigger clone, this may be a read error. This CDR3 reads CSGDRVSYNEQFF. Written as DNA, the CDR3 is TGCAGCGGGGACAGGGTATCCTACAATGAGCAGTTCTTC. V and J are TRBV29-1 and TRBJ2-1; 9 nucleotides agree with TRBD1. Germline-derived CDR1 and CDR2 are SQVTM and ANQGSEA. This CDR3 spans 13 amino acids. The junction had 2 bases not matched to a gene; V was cut back by 7 bases and J by 1 base.

This clonotype was recorded many times. The chain couples TRBV21-1 to TRBJ1-2. TRBV21-1 is reported as a pseudogene. This CDR3 has 12 residues. The CDR3: CASSKGHYGYTF. CDR3 DNA sequence: TGTGCCAGCAGCAAAGGACACTATGGCTACACCTTC.

In its sample, this clonotype was seen many times. J is TRBJ2-7 and V is TRBV10-2, with TRBD2 identical over 10 bases. Trimming at V came to 2 bases and at J to 2 bases, leaving 3 bases not matched to a gene. This CDR3 is built from 15 residues. Germline values: CDR1 WSHSY, CDR2 SAAADI. The chain's CDR3 is CASSERLAGAYEQYF. The DNA for the CDR3 is TGCGCCAGCAGTGAGCGACTAGCGGGTGCCTACGAGCAGTACTTC.

This clonotype was counted many times. The chain carries TRBV6-1 and TRBJ1-1; possibly TRBD1 for D (6 bases). Germline values: CDR1 MNHNS, CDR2 SASEGT. The CDR3 contains 14 residues. V lost 7 bases and J lost 6, with 18 bases in between. CDR3 region: CASTPQGLGAEAFF. The CDR3 region has the DNA TGTGCCAGCACCCCCCAGGGGCTCGGCGCTGAAGCTTTCTTT.

This clonotype was recorded at least ten times. The V and J genes are TRBV20-1 and TRBJ2-1; possibly TRBD1 for D (6 bases). There are 15 residues in the CDR3. Per germline, CDR1 DFQATT and CDR2 SNEGSKA (reference sequence). V gave up 6 bases and J gave up 0 bases, with 15 bases separating them. CDR3 protein: CSATNHRVSYNEQFF. CDR3 nucleotides: TGCAGTGCGACGAACCACAGGGTCTCCTACAATGAGCAGTTCTTC.

This clonotype was picked up many times. The V call is TRBV9, the J call TRBJ2-7, with 12 nucleotides matching TRBD2. Germline values: CDR1 SGDLS, CDR2 YYNGEE. The CDR3 sequence is 16 residues long. The J segment lost 7 bases and the V segment lost 2 bases, leaving 10 bases of the junction unmatched. CDR3 bases: TGTGCCAGCAGCGTGGGCCTAGCGGGAGGGCCTAGGGAGCAGTACTTC. The encoded protein is CASSVGLAGGPREQYF.

This clonotype was seen repeatedly, ten times or more. The chain is built from TRBV5-1 and TRBJ2-7; D gene uncertain. V was pared by 0 bases and J by 2 bases, with 12 bases between. The CDR3 contains 15 residues. Germline V CDR1 and CDR2: SGHRS, YFSETQ. CDR3 bases: TGCGCCAGCAGCTTGGGAGCTGGGATCCCCTACGAGCAGTACTTC. Encoded protein: CASSLGAGIPYEQYF.

There are many counts of this clonotype. The J gene is TRBJ1-1, the V gene TRBV20-1, with unresolved D. Germline V gene sequence: CDR1 DFQATT, CDR2 SNEGSKA (reference sequence). This CDR3 is built from 11 residues. The CDR3 reads CSPILNTEAFF. CDR3 coding DNA: TGCAGCCCCATATTGAACACTGAAGCTTTCTTT.

This clonotype was found many times. The chain employs TRBV10-3 and TRBJ1-4; 8 positions match TRBD1. With V trimmed by 0 bases and J by 6 bases, 9 bases remained unmatched. The CDR3 sequence is 17 residues long. Germline CDR1 and CDR2: ENHRY and SYGVKD. This chain's CDR3 is CAISESGQGAPDEKLFF. CDR3 DNA: TGTGCCATCAGTGAGTCGGGGCAGGGGGCGCCGGATGAAAAACTGTTTTTT.

This clonotype was recorded at least ten times. One end of the junction varies from germline; a read error may be responsible. V usage is TRBV7-7 and J usage is TRBJ2-1, with 11 bases fitting TRBD2. Germline loops: CDR1 SSHAT, CDR2 FNYEAQ (reference sequence). The CDR3 is 15 residues long. The CDR3 nucleotides are TGTGCTAGCAGCCTGGGACTAGCGGCGAACAATGAGCAGTTCTTC. Translated: CASSLGLAANNEQFF.

A remark on this clonotype: Being one base from a much bigger clone, this may be a read error. The chain carries TRBV7-2 and TRBJ1-4, with TRBD1 matching 7 bases. The CDR3 has 15 amino acids. CDR1 SGHTA and CDR2 FQGNSA come from the germline V gene. The CDR3 region is CASSPKGQFNDKLFF. For the CDR3, the DNA is TGTGCCAGCAGCCCGAAGGGACAGTTTAATGACAAACTGTTTTTT.

Notes on this clonotype: A read error is possible here, since a much larger clone lies one base away. The CDR3 nucleotides are TGTGCCAGCAGCGCGACCTACGAGCAGTACTTC. It yields the protein CASSATYEQYF. The V gene is TRBV2, the J gene TRBJ2-7; unclear D gene. CDR1 and CDR2 (germline): SNHLY, FYNNEI. Trimming left V 6 bases short and J 2 bases short, with 5 bases between. This CDR3 has 11 residues.

This clonotype was detected many times. V gene TRBV15 combines with J gene TRBJ2-7; weak D call: TRBD1 (6 bases). V was trimmed by 0 bases and J by 3 bases, leaving 15 bases between them. The germline V gene encodes CDR1 LNHNV and CDR2 YYDKDF (reference sequence). The CDR3 contains 16 residues. The CDR3 nucleotides are TGTGCCACCAGCAGAGATGGTTTGGACAGCGTCTACGAGCAGTACTTC. It encodes CATSRDGLDSVYEQYF.

This clonotype was counted many times. The chain employs TRBV5-1 and TRBJ1-4, with D perhaps TRBD1 (6 bases). This CDR3 is 15 amino acids long. Trimming stripped 1 base from V and 3 bases from J, with 10 bases between. In germline, CDR1 is SGHRS, CDR2 YFSETQ. CDR3 amino acids: CASSLMGAANEKLFF. The CDR3 DNA is TGCGCCAGCAGCTTGATGGGGGCAGCTAATGAAAAACTGTTTTTT.

This clonotype was detected many times. The chain has TRBV12-3 or TRBV12-4 and TRBJ2-3; D is perhaps TRBD2 (5 bases). V was clipped by 3 bases and J by 3 bases, with 10 bases between them. The CDR3 loop spans 14 amino acids. The CDR3 region is CASSFMGETDTQYF. The DNA of the CDR3 is TGTGCCAGCAGTTTCATGGGAGAGACAGATACGCAGTATTTT.

The gene calls are TRBV5-1 and TRBJ1-4, with D possibly TRBD1 on 6 matching bases. CDR1 and CDR2 from the germline V gene are SGHRS and YFSETQ. CDR3 length: 15 amino acids. Trimming stripped 4 bases from V and 8 bases from J, with 18 bases between. The chain's CDR3 is CASSAGVRVWEKLFF. The CDR3 DNA follows: TGCGCCAGCAGCGCAGGGGTTCGCGTATGGGAAAAACTGTTTTTT.

This clonotype was seen at least ten times. The V call is TRBV9, the J call TRBJ2-5; tentative D call: TRBD2 (6 bases). This CDR3 has 15 residues. Trimming stripped 1 base from V and 5 bases from J, with 15 bases between. CDR1 and CDR2 (germline): SGDLS, YYNGEE. In DNA form, the CDR3 reads TGTGCCAGCAGCGTATTTAGCGGCCGGGGGGAGACCCAGTACTTC. This codes for CASSVFSGRGETQYF.

In its sample, this clonotype was seen a few times. The chain is built from TRBV29-1 and TRBJ2-1; 7 bases are shared with TRBD2. J gave up 0 bases and V 3 bases, and 2 bases lay outside the gene matches. CDR1 SQVTM and CDR2 ANQGSEA come from the germline V gene. The CDR3 runs 14 residues. CDR3 DNA sequence: TGCAGCGTTGAGGGACTAAGCTCCTACAATGAGCAGTTCTTC. It codes for CSVEGLSSYNEQFF.

This clonotype was seen ten or more times. This chain connects TRBV2 to TRBJ2-7; 9 nucleotides agree with TRBD1. V shed 4 bases and J 3 bases; nucleotides not matched to a gene: 4. CDR1 SNHLY and CDR2 FYNNEI come from the germline V gene. The CDR3 totals 14 residues. CDR3 bases: TGTGCCAGCAGTGCCGGGACAGGGCTCTACGAGCAGTACTTC. It translates to CASSAGTGLYEQYF.

The chain is built from TRBV20-1 and TRBJ2-1, with 9 bases identical to TRBD1. Trimming cost V 2 bases and J 3 bases; bases outside gene matches: 8. This CDR3 spans 16 amino acids. Germline loops: CDR1 DFQATT, CDR2 SNEGSKA (reference sequence). This chain's CDR3 is CSARLSGTGSYNEQFF. The CDR3 DNA reads TGCAGTGCTAGACTCTCCGGGACAGGGAGCTACAATGAGCAGTTCTTC.